This T cell receptor beta chain comes out of a study of PD-1 blockade in classical Hodgkin lymphoma. Deletions cut 4 bases from V and 2 bases from J, with 17 bases between. Germline lookup yields CDR1 SGHRS and CDR2 YFSETQ. CDR3 length: 16 amino acids. Using immunoSEQ multiplex PCR, the repertoire was profiled, and TCRdb retains in-frame clones only, with some absent. This sample has fewer than 35,000 clones, with under 90% found just once. The time point here: cycle 4 day 1 (C4D1), after less than 7 weeks of nivolumab. Every one of the patients relapsed after autologous stem cell transplantation (brentuximab vedotin exposure was variable). Thawed PBMCs yielded CD4+ T cells through magnetic negative selection.

The starting material was CD4+ T cells from blood, obtained before the fourth cycle of nivolumab. This chain joins TRBV5-1 and TRBJ2-3; D assignment may be TRBD1 or TRBD2 (5 bases each). The TCR was taken from a human donor with classical Hodgkin lymphoma. The CDR3 nucleotides are TGCGCCAGCAGCGCCGGCACCGGGGCTAACACAGATACGCAGTATTTT. Its protein product is CASSAGTGANTDTQYF.